Listed below are T cell receptor beta chains from one sample, sequenced in a study of T cell responses to AZD1222 COVID-19 vaccine. Repertoires were generated with immunoSEQ multiplex PCR, while TCRdb's copy carries only in-frame clones and drops some. The sample lists about 85,000 clones; around 85% were seen once. Sample: peripheral blood, taken on day 0 of AZD1222 vaccination. Receptor source: an adult in good health. Each CDR3 is given with its conserved first and last residue. A D gene is named only where the DNA matches it firmly.

d_gene: NA; v_gene: TRBV7-2; j_gene: TRBJ2-1; CDR3aa: CASGPPERTTSYNEQFF
d_gene: NA; v_gene: TRBV18; j_gene: TRBJ2-2; CDR3aa: CASALPPGPGELFF
d_gene: TRBD1; v_gene: TRBV9; j_gene: TRBJ2-6; CDR3aa: CASSLTGSGANVLTF
d_gene: NA; v_gene: TRBV24-1; j_gene: TRBJ1-5; CDR3aa: CATSDGGSGPQHF
d_gene: NA; v_gene: TRBV28; j_gene: TRBJ2-4; CDR3aa: CASTRAPRDKNIQYF
d_gene: NA; v_gene: TRBV5-1; j_gene: TRBJ2-3; CDR3aa: CASSLALDSGTSQYF
d_gene: TRBD1; v_gene: TRBV9; j_gene: TRBJ2-3; CDR3aa: CASSSRTGGDDTQYF
d_gene: NA; v_gene: TRBV3-1/TRBV3-2; j_gene: TRBJ2-7; CDR3aa: CASSQELGHYEQYF
d_gene: NA; v_gene: TRBV29-1; j_gene: TRBJ2-1; CDR3aa: CSVPDAPHNEQFF
d_gene: NA; v_gene: TRBV10-3; j_gene: TRBJ1-2; CDR3aa: CAISDRDRTNWGYTF
d_gene: NA; v_gene: TRBV19; j_gene: TRBJ2-7; CDR3aa: CASSIEWRNEQYF
d_gene: NA; v_gene: TRBV3-1/TRBV3-2; j_gene: TRBJ1-4; CDR3aa: CASSPGQMSEKLFF
d_gene: NA; v_gene: TRBV30; j_gene: TRBJ2-7; CDR3aa: CACSDPPGYEQYF
d_gene: NA; v_gene: TRBV6-2/TRBV6-3; j_gene: TRBJ1-2; CDR3aa: CASSSGTTVYGYTF
d_gene: TRBD1; v_gene: TRBV7-2; j_gene: TRBJ1-2; CDR3aa: CASSLASGDSGYTF
d_gene: TRBD2; v_gene: TRBV11-1; j_gene: TRBJ2-1; CDR3aa: CASSLALGLAGANEQFF
d_gene: NA; v_gene: TRBV18; j_gene: TRBJ1-3; CDR3aa: CASSPSAHSYGNTIYF
d_gene: NA; v_gene: TRBV12-3/TRBV12-4; j_gene: TRBJ2-1; CDR3aa: CASSYTTGEQFF
d_gene: NA; v_gene: TRBV18; j_gene: TRBJ2-6; CDR3aa: CASSAQVPGANVLTF
d_gene: NA; v_gene: TRBV6-5; j_gene: TRBJ2-1; CDR3aa: CASSYFGGLYNEQFF
d_gene: TRBD2; v_gene: TRBV28; j_gene: TRBJ2-1; CDR3aa: CASSPTGGSYNEQFF
d_gene: NA; v_gene: TRBV4-3; j_gene: TRBJ1-5; CDR3aa: CASSQDLVPQPQHF
d_gene: TRBD1; v_gene: TRBV2; j_gene: TRBJ1-2; CDR3aa: CASIGDSLFHTF
d_gene: TRBD1; v_gene: TRBV7-2; j_gene: TRBJ1-5; CDR3aa: CASSSQGGAGSQPQHF